This is a list of T cell receptor beta chains from one sample in a study of blood T cell repertoires in COVID-19. Only in-frame clones appear in the TCRdb table, and some are missing; sequencing was by immunoSEQ multiplex PCR. The data hold approximately 230,000 clones, with about nine tenths observed a single time. The sample was PBMCs or T cells enriched from blood (not recorded which). The receptors here all came from a man aged 18 to 30 who had recovered from COVID-19. The CDR3 runs from the conserved cysteine through the conserved F or W. Each record gives: V gene, J gene, clone size, D gene, CDR3 DNA, CDR3 protein. The D gene is left open where the match is weak. Clone sizes are given selectively: once, few, many, or a class where the clone is expanded.

TRBV3-1/TRBV3-2	TRBJ1-5	-	TRBD1	TGTGCCAGCAGCGGAGGGACAGGGCGAGGGAATCAGCCCCAGCATTTT	CASSGGTGRGNQPQHF
TRBV7-9	TRBJ2-1	-	-	TGTGCCAGCAGCTTAAGGTCAGGATTCTCCAATGAGCAGTTCTTC	CASSLRSGFSNEQFF
TRBV15	TRBJ2-1	-	-	TGTGCCACCAGCAGAGATCGTCAGCAGGGCTACAATGAGCAGTTCTTC	CATSRDRQQGYNEQFF
TRBV18	TRBJ1-3	-	TRBD1	TGTGCCAGCTCAGATGGACAGGGCTCTGGAAACACCATATATTTT	CASSDGQGSGNTIYF
TRBV4-1	TRBJ2-5	-	-	TGCGCCAGCAGCCAAGAAGCGGGCGGCGGATTCCAAGAGACCCAGTACTTC	CASSQEAGGGFQETQYF
TRBV30	TRBJ2-2	-	TRBD2	TGTGCCTGGAAGAGTAGCGGGGGGCGGGAGCTGTTTTTT	CAWKSSGGRELFF
TRBV5-8	TRBJ2-1	once	TRBD2	TGTGCCAGCAGCTTGCCTACGACTAGCGGGTACTCCTACAATGAGCAGTTCTTC	CASSLPTTSGYSYNEQFF
TRBV2	TRBJ2-7	-	TRBD1	TGTGCCAGCAGTGTGGACAGGCGGCACCACGAGCAGTACTTC	CASSVDRRHHEQYF
TRBV5-4	TRBJ2-1	-	TRBD2	TGTGCCAGCAGCCCTTTGGGACTATCGAATGAGCAGTTCTTC	CASSPLGLSNEQFF
TRBV2	TRBJ2-3	-	TRBD2	TGTGCCAGCAGTTCGGGACTAGCGGGGGGCCCTCTCCGCGCGAATACGCAGTATTTT	CASSSGLAGGPLRANTQYF
TRBV5-4	TRBJ2-7	-	-	TGTGCCAGCAGCCCAGATCAGGGGCGGGAGCAGTACTTC	CASSPDQGREQYF
TRBV7-2	TRBJ1-5	few	-	TGTGCCAGCAGCTTAGGGCGGAACAATCAGCCCCAGCATTTT	CASSLGRNNQPQHF
TRBV7-9	TRBJ2-3	-	TRBD2	TGTGCCAGCAGCTTTCAGATTAGCGGGAGAGGAGATACGCAGTATTTT	CASSFQISGRGDTQYF
TRBV7-2	TRBJ1-3	-	TRBD1	TGTGCCAGCAGTCGGGTCGGGACAGGGGGTCTCTCAAACACCATATATTTT	CASSRVGTGGLSNTIYF
TRBV7-2	TRBJ1-4	-	-	TGTGCCAGCAGCCCTAGGGGGTTAACAGGGCAAGAAAAACTGTTTTTT	CASSPRGLTGQEKLFF
TRBV6-5	TRBJ2-7	-	-	TGTGCCAGCAAACCCGCGGCTTTTTCAACCTACGAGCAGTACTTC	CASKPAAFSTYEQYF